Many counts were recorded for the clone carrying this TCR beta chain. Its antigen remains unidentified. This sample was included in a study of T cells after yellow fever vaccination. Study-wide results and limits: Relatively few clonotypes were ones that appeared in both CD4 and CD8 compartments.

In making TCR cDNA, 5'RACE template switching added a universal primer site and UMIs to it. TCRdb re-called the 5' RACE reads with MiXCR, one entry per CDR3 protein. The table includes a few hundred thousand distinct CDR3 sequences, roughly 4% detected once. V trimming: 7 bases; J trimming: 6 bases; junction bases outside the gene matches: 10. The CDR3 length is 15 residues. The sample was PBMCs, taken 15 days after the yellow fever booster vaccination. This receptor was taken from a man aged 18 to 30 who received the YFV17D yellow fever vaccine. The chain links TRBV12-3 or TRBV12-4 to TRBJ2-1, with 9 bases aligning to TRBD1. The CDR3, as DNA: TGTGCCAGCACCCTAGACAGGGGGAGGGGCAATGAGCAGTTCTTC. Protein: CASTLDRGRGNEQFF.